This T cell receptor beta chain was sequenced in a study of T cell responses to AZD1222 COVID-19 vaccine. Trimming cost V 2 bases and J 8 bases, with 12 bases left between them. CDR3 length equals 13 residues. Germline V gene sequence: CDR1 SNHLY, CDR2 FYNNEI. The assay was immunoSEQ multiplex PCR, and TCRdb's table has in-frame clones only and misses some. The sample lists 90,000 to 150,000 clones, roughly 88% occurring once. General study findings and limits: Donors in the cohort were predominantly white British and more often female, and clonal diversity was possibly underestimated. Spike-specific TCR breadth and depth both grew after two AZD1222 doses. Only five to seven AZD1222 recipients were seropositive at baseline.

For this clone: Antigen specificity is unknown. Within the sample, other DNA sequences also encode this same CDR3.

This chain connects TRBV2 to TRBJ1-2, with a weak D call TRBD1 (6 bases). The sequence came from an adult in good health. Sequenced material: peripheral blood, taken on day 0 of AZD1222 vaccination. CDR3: CASSEREGGGYTF. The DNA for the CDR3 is TGTGCCAGCAGTGAAAGGGAGGGGGGCGGCTACACCTTC.